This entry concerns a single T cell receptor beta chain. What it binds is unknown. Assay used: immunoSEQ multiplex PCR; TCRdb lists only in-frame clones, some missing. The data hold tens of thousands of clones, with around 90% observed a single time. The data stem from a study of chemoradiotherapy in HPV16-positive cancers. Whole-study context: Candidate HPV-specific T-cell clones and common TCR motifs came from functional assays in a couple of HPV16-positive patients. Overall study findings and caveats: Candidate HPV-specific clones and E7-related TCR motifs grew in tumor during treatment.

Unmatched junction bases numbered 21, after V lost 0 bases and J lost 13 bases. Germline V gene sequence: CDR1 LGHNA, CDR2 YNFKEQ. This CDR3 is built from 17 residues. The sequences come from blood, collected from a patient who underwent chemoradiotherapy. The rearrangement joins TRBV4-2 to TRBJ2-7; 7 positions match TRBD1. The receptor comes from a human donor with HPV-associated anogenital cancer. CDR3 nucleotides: TGTGCCAGCAGCCAAGAGAGTAGACCGGGACAGTCTCGGAAGAGATACTTC. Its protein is CASSQESRPGQSRKRYF.